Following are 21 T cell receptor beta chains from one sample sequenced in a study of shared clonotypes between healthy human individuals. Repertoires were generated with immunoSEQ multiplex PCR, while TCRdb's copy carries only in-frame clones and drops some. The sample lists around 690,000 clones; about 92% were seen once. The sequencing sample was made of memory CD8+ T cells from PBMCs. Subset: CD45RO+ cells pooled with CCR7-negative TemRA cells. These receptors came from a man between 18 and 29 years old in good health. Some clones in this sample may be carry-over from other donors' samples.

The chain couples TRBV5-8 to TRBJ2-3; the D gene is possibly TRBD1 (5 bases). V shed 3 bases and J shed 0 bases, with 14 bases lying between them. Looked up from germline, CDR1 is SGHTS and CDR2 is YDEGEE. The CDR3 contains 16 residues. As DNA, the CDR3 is TGTGCCAGCAGCTGGACCACGACAGCTAGCACAGATACGCAGTATTTT. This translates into CASSWTTTASTDTQYF. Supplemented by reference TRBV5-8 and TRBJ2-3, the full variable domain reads EAGVTQSPTHLIKTRGQQATLRCSPISGHTSVYWYQQALGLGLQFLLWYDEGEERNRGNFPPRFSGRQFPNYSSELNVNALELEDSALYLCASSWTTTASTDTQYFGPGTRLTVL.

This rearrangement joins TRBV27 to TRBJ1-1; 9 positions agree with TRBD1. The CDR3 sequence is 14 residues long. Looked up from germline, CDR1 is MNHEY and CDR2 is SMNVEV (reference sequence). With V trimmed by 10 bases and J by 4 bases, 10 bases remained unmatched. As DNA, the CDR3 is TGTGCCACCCTTCCGGGACAGGGTAGCACTGAAGCTTTCTTT. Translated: CATLPGQGSTEAFF.

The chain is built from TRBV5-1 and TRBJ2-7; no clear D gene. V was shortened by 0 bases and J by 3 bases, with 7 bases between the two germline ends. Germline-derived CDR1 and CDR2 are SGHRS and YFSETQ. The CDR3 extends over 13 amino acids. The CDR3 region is CASSLAAHYEQYF. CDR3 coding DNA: TGCGCCAGCAGCTTGGCAGCACACTACGAGCAGTACTTC.

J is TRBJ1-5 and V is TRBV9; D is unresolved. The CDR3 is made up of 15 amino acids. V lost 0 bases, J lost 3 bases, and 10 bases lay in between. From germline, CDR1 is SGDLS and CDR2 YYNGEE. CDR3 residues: CASSVDGRLNQPQHF. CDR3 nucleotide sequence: TGTGCCAGCAGCGTAGATGGACGGCTCAATCAGCCCCAGCATTTT. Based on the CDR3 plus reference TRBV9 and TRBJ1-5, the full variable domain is DSGVTQTPKHLITATGQRVTLRCSPRSGDLSVYWYQQSLDQGLQFLIQYYNGEERAKGNILERFSAQQFPDLHSELNLSSLELGDSALYFCASSVDGRLNQPQHFGDGTRLSIL.

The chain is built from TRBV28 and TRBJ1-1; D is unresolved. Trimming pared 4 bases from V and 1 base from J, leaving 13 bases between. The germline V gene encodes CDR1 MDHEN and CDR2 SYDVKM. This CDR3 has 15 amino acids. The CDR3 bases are TGTGCCAGCAGTTGGAGGTTAGGGTGGAACACTGAAGCTTTCTTT. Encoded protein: CASSWRLGWNTEAFF. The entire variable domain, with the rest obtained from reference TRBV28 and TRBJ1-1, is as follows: DVKVTQSSRYLVKRTGEKVFLECVQDMDHENMFWYRQDPGLGLRLIYFSYDVKMKEKGDIPEGYSVSREKKERFSLILESASTNQTSMYLCASSWRLGWNTEAFFGQGTRLTVV.

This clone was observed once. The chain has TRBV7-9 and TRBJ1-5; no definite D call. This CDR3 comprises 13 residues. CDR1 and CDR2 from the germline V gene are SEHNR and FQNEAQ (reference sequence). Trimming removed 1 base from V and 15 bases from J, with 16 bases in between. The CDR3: CASSLGSPPPWHF. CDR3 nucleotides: TGTGCCAGCAGCTTAGGGTCGCCCCCGCCGTGGCATTTT.

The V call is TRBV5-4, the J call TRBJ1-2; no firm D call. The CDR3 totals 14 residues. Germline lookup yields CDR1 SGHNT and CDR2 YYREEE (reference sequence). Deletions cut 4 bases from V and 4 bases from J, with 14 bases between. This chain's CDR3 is CASSPKATFYGYTF. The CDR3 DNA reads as TGTGCCAGCAGCCCTAAGGCGACGTTCTATGGCTACACCTTC.

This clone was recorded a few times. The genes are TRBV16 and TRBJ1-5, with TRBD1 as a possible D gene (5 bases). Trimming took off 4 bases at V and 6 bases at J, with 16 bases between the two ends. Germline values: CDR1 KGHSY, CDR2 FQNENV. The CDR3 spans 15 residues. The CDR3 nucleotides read TGTGCCAGCAGCCGGGGGTTCGGGCCCACTCAGCCCCAGCATTTT. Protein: CASSRGFGPTQPQHF.

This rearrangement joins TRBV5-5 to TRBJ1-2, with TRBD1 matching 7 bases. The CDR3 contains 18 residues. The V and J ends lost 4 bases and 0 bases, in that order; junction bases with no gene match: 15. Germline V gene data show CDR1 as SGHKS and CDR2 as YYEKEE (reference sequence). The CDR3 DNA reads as TGTGCCAGCAGCATCGACAGGGCGCACCCTATTACTAACTATGGCTACACCTTC. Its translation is CASSIDRAHPITNYGYTF.

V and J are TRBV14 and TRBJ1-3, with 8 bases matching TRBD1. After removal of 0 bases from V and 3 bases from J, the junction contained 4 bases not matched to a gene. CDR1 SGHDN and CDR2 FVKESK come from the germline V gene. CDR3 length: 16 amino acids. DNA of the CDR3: TGTGCCAGCAGCCAAGAACACAGGGGGTATGGAAACACCATATATTTT. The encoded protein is CASSQEHRGYGNTIYF.

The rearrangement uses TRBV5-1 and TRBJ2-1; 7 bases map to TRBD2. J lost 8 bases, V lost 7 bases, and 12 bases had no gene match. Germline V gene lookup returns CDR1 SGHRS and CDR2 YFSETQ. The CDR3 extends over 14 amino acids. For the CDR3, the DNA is TGCGCCAGCGCCAGCAGCGGGGTAAGAGATGAGCAGTTCTTC. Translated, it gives CASASSGVRDEQFF.

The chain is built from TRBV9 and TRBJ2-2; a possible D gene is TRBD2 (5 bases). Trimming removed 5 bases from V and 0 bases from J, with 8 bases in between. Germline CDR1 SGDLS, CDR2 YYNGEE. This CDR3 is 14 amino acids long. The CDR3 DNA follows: TGTGCCAGCAGGGAGGAACCGAACACCGGGGAGCTGTTTTTT. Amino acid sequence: CASREEPNTGELFF. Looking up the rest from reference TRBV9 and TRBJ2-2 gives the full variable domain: DSGVTQTPKHLITATGQRVTLRCSPRSGDLSVYWYQQSLDQGLQFLIQYYNGEERAKGNILERFSAQQFPDLHSELNLSSLELGDSALYFCASREEPNTGELFFGEGSRLTVL.

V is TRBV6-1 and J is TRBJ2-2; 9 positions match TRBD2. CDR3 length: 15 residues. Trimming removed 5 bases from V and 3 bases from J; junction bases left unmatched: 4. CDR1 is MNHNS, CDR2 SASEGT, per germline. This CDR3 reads CASSPGLAYTGELFF. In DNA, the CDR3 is TGTGCCAGCAGTCCGGGACTAGCATACACCGGGGAGCTGTTTTTT.

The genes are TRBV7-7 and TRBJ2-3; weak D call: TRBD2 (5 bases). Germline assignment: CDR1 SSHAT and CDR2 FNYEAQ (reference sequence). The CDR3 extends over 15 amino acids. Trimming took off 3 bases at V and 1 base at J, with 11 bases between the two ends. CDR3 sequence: CASSFRGSGTDTQYF. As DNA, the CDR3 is TGTGCCAGCAGCTTTCGAGGGAGCGGCACAGATACGCAGTATTTT.

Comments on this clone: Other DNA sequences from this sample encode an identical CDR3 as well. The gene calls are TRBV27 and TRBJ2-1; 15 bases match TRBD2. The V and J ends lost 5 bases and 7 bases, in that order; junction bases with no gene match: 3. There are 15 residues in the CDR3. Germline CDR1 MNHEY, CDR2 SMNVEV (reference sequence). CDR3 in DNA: TGTGCCAGCAGTCCCGGGACTAGCGGGAGGAATGAGCAGTTCTTC. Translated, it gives CASSPGTSGRNEQFF.

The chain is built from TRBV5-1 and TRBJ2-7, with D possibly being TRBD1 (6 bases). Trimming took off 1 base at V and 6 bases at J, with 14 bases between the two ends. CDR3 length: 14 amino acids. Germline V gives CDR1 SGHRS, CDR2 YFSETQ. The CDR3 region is CASSLTQGRTEQYF. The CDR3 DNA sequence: TGCGCCAGCAGCTTGACACAGGGTAGGACCGAGCAGTACTTC.

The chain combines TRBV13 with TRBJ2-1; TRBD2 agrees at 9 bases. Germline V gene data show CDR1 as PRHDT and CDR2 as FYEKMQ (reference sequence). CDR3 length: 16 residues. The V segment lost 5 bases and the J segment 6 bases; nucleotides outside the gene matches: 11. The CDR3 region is CASSAPQREVVNEQFF. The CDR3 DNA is TGTGCCAGCAGCGCCCCCCAGCGGGAGGTTGTCAATGAGCAGTTCTTC.

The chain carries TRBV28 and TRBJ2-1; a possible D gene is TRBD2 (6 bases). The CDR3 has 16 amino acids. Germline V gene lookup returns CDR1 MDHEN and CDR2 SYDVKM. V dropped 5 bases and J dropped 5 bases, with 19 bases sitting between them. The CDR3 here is CASSPTWGGVDNEQFF. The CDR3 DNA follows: TGTGCCAGCAGTCCCACCTGGGGAGGAGTTGACAATGAGCAGTTCTTC.

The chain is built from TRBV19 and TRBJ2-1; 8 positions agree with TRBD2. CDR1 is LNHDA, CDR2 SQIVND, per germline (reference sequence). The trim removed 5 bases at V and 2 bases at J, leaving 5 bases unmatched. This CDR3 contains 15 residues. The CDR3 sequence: CASSVSGNPYNEQFF. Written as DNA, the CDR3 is TGTGCCAGTAGTGTTAGCGGGAACCCCTACAATGAGCAGTTCTTC.

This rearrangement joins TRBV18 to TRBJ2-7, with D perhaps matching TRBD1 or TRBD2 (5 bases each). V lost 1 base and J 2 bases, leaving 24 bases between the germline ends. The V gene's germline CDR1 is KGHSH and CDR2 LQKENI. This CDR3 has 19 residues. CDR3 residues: CASSPLGGRWTAPTYEQYF. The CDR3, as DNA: TGTGCCAGCTCACCACTTGGGGGAAGATGGACGGCACCCACCTACGAGCAGTACTTC. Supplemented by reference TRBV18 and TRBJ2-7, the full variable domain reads NAGVMQNPRHLVRRRGQEARLRCSPMKGHSHVYWYRQLPEEGLKFMVYLQKENIIDESGMPKERFSAEFPKEGPSILRIQQVVRGDSAAYFCASSPLGGRWTAPTYEQYFGPGTRLTVT.

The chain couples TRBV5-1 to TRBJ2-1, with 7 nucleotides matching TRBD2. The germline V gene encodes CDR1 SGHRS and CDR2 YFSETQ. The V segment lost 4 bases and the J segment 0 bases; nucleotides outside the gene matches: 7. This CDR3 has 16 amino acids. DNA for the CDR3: TGCGCCAGCAGCATTGGACTAGTCCGCTCCTACAATGAGCAGTTCTTC. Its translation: CASSIGLVRSYNEQFF. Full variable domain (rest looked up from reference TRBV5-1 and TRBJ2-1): KAGVTQTPRYLIKTRGQQVTLSCSPISGHRSVSWYQQTPGQGLQFLFEYFSETQRNKGNFPGRFSGRQFSNSRSEMNVSTLELGDSALYLCASSIGLVRSYNEQFFGPGTRLTVL.